The clone carrying this T cell receptor beta chain has more than one count but fewer than ten. Its antigen is not known. The data originate from a study of cytomegalovirus exposure and HLA in healthy donors. For the study at large: Researchers previously reported finding fewer than 140 million unique TCR beta sequences from around 200 million T cells. General study results and limits: When the data were analyzed later, several of the most significant clusters appeared to be linked to common viral pathogens. Per a prior analysis, the majority of TCR beta V segments were productive roughly 90% or roughly 30% of the time. Later on, an analysis tied 15,000 or so TCR beta sequences to HLA alleles at 0.05 false discovery rate.

Use of 60 Vbeta and 13 Jbeta primers characterized the PCR. Only in-frame clones appear in the TCRdb table, and some are missing; sequencing was by immunoSEQ multiplex PCR. This sample has roughly 160,000 clones, with about 80% found just once. The germline CDR1 and CDR2 sequences are ENHRY and SYGVKD. V dropped 3 bases and J dropped 2 bases, with 7 bases sitting between them. CDR3 length equals 13 residues. The chain employs TRBV10-3 and TRBJ2-5; the D is unclear. The receptor comes from a young man in good health and CMV-seronegative. Input material: PBMCs. The CDR3 nucleotides are TGTGCCATCAGTGATCGGTCTCAAGAGACCCAGTACTTC. Protein product: CAISDRSQETQYF.